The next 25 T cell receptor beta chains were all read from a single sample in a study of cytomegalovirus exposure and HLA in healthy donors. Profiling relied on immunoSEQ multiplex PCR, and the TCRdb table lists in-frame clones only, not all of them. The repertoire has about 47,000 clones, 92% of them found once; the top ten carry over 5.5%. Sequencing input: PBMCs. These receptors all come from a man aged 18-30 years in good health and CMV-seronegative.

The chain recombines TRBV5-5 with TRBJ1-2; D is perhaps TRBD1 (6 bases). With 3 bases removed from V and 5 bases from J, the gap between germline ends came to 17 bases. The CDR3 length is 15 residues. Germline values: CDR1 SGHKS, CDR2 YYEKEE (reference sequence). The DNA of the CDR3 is TGTGCCAGCAGCTCGATACAACAGGGCGGGTATGGCTACACCTTC. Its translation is CASSSIQQGGYGYTF.

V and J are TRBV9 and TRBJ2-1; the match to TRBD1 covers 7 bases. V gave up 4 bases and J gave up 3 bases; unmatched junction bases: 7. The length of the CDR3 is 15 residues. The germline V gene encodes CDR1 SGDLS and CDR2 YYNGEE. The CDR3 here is CASSMGQQIYNEQFF. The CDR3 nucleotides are TGTGCCAGCAGCATGGGACAGCAAATCTACAATGAGCAGTTCTTC.

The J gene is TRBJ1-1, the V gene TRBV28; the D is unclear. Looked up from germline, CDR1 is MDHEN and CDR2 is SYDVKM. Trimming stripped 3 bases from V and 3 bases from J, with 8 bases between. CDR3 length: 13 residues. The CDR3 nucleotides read TGTGCCAGCAGTTTCCCCTCTTACACTGAAGCTTTCTTT. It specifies CASSFPSYTEAFF. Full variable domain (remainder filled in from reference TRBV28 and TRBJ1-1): DVKVTQSSRYLVKRTGEKVFLECVQDMDHENMFWYRQDPGLGLRLIYFSYDVKMKEKGDIPEGYSVSREKKERFSLILESASTNQTSMYLCASSFPSYTEAFFGQGTRLTVV.

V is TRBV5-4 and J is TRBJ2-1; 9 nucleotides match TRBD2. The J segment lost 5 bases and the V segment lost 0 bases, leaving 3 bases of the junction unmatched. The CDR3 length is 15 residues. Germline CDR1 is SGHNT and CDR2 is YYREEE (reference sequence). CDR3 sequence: CASSLDSGSNNEQFF. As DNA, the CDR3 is TGTGCCAGCAGCTTGGATAGCGGGAGCAACAATGAGCAGTTCTTC.

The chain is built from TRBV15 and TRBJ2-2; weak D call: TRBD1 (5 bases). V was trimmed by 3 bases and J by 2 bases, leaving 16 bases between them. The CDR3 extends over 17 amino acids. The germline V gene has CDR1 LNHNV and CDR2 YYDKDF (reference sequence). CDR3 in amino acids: CATSSRVRVGNTGELFF. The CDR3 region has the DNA TGTGCCACCAGCAGTAGAGTCAGGGTGGGCAACACCGGGGAGCTGTTTTTT.

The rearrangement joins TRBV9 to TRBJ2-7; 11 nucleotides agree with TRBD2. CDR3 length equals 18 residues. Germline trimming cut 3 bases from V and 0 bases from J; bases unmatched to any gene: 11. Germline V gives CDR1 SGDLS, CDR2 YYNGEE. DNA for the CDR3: TGTGCCAGCAGCGAGGGAGCCGGGACTAGCGGTATCTCCTACGAGCAGTACTTC. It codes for CASSEGAGTSGISYEQYF.

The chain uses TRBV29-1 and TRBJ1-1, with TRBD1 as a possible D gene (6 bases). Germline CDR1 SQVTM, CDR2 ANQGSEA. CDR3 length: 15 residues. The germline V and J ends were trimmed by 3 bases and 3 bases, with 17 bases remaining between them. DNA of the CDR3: TGCAGCGTTGAGAAGGCGCGGGGGGCGTACACTGAAGCTTTCTTT. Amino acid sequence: CSVEKARGAYTEAFF.

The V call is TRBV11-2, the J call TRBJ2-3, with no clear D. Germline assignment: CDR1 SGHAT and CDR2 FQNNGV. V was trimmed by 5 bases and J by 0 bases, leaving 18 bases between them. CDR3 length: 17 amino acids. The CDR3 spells CASSHMASHSSTDTQYF. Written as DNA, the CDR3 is TGTGCCAGCAGCCACATGGCATCTCATTCTAGCACAGATACGCAGTATTTT. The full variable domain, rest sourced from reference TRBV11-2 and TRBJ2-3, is EAGVAQSPRYKIIEKRQSVAFWCNPISGHATLYWYQQILGQGPKLLIQFQNNGVVDDSQLPKDRFSAERLKGVDSTLKIQPAKLEDSAVYLCASSHMASHSSTDTQYFGPGTRLTVL.

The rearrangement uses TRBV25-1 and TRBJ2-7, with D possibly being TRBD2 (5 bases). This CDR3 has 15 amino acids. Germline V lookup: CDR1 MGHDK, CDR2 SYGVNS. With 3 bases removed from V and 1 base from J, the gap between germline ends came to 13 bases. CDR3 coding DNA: TGTGCCAGCAGTGATTCCCCGGACTCATCCTACGAGCAGTACTTC. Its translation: CASSDSPDSSYEQYF.

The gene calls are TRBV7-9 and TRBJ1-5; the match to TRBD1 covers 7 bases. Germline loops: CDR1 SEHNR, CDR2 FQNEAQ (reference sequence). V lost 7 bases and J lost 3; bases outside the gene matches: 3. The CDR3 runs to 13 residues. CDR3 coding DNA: TGTGCCAGCAACAGGGGCCCCAATCAGCCCCAGCATTTT. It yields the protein CASNRGPNQPQHF.

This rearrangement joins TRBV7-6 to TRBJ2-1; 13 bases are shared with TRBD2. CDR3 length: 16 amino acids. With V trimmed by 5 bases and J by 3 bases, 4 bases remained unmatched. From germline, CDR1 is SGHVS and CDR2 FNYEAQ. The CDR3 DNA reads TGTGCCAGCAGCAGGACTAGCGGGAGTGGCTACAATGAGCAGTTCTTC. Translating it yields CASSRTSGSGYNEQFF.

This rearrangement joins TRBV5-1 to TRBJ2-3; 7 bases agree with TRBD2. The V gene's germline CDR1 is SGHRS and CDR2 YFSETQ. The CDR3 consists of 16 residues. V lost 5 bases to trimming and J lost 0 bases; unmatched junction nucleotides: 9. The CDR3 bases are TGCGCCAGCAGTTATAGTCCGGGACTAAGCACAGATACGCAGTATTTT. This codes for CASSYSPGLSTDTQYF. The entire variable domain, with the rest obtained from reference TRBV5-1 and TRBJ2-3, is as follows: KAGVTQTPRYLIKTRGQQVTLSCSPISGHRSVSWYQQTPGQGLQFLFEYFSETQRNKGNFPGRFSGRQFSNSRSEMNVSTLELGDSALYLCASSYSPGLSTDTQYFGPGTRLTVL.

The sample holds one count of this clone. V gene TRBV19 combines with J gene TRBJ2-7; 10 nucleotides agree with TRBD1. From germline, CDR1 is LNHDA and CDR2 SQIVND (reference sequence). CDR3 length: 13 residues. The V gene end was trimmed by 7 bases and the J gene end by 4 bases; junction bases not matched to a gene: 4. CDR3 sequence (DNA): TGTGCCAGTACTCCGGGACAGGGGTACGAGCAGTACTTC. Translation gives CASTPGQGYEQYF.

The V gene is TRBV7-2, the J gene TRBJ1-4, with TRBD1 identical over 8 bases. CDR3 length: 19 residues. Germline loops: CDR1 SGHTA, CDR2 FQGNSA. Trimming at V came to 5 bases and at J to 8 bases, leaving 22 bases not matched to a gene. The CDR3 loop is CASSPMSRDRYRDGEKLFF. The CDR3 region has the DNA TGTGCCAGCAGCCCTATGTCCCGGGACAGGTATCGGGATGGAGAAAAACTGTTTTTT.

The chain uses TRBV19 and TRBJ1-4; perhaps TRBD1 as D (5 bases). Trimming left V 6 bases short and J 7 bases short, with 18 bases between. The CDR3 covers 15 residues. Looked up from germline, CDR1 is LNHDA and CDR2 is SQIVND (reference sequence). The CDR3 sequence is CASRKTSGGIEKLFF. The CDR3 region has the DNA TGTGCCAGTAGAAAGACATCTGGGGGGATTGAAAAACTGTTTTTT. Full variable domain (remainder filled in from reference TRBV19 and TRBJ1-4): DGGITQSPKYLFRKEGQNVTLSCEQNLNHDAMYWYRQDPGQGLRLIYYSQIVNDFQKGDIAEGYSVSREKKESFPLTVTSAQKNPTAFYLCASRKTSGGIEKLFFGSGTQLSVL.

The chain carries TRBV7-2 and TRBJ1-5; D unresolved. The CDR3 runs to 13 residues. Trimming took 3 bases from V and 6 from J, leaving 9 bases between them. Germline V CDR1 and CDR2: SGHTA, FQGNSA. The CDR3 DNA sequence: TGTGCCAGCAGCTTTCGACGGGGTCAGCCCCAGCATTTT. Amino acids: CASSFRRGQPQHF.

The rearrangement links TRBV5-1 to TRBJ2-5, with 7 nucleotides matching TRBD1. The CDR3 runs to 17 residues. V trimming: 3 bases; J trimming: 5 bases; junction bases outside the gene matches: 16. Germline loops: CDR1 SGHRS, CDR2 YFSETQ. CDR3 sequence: CASSSWTLTGVIETQYF. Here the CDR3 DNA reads TGCGCCAGCAGCTCGTGGACCCTAACAGGGGTGATTGAGACCCAGTACTTC.

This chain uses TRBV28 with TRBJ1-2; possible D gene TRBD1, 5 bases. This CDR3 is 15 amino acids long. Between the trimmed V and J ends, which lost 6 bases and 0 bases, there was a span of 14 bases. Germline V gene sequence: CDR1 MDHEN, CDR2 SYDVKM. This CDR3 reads CASRPGLSTNYGYTF. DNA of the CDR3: TGTGCCAGCAGACCGGGACTTTCTACTAACTATGGCTACACCTTC.

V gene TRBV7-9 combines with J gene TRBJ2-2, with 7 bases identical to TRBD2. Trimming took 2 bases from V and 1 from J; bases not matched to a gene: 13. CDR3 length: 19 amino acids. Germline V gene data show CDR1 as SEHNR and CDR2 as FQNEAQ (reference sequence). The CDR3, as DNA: TGTGCCAGCAGCTTACGAAGACTGGCGGGAGTCGAGAACACCGGGGAGCTGTTTTTT. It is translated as CASSLRRLAGVENTGELFF. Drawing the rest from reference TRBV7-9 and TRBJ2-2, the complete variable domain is DTGVSQNPRHKITKRGQNVTFRCDPISEHNRLYWYRQTLGQGPEFLTYFQNEAQLEKSRLLSDRFSAERPKGSFSTLEIQRTEQGDSAMYLCASSLRRLAGVENTGELFFGEGSRLTVL.

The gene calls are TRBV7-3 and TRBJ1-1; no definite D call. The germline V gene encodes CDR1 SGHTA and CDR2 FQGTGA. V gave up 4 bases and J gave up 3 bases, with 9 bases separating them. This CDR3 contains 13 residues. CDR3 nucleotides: TGTGCCAGCAGCTCCGTAGATGACACTGAAGCTTTCTTT. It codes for CASSSVDDTEAFF.

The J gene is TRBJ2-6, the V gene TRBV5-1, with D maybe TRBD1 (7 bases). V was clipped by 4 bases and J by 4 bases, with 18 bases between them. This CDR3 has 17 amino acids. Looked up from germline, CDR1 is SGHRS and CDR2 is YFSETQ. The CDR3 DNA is TGCGCCAGCAGCGGAGGGGGCGCGGCTACGGGGGCCAACGTCCTGACTTTC. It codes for CASSGGGAATGANVLTF.

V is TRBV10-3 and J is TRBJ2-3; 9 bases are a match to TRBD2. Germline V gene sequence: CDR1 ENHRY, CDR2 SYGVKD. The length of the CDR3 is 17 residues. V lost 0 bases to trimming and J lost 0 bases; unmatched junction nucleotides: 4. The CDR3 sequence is CAISESKTSGSTDTQYF. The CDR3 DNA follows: TGTGCCATCAGTGAGTCGAAAACTAGCGGGAGCACAGATACGCAGTATTTT.

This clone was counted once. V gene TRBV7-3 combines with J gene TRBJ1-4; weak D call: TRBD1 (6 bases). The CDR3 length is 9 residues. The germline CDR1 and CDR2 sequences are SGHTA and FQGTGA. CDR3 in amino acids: CGQGEKLFF. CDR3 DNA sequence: TGTGGCCAGGGGGAAAAACTGTTTTTT.

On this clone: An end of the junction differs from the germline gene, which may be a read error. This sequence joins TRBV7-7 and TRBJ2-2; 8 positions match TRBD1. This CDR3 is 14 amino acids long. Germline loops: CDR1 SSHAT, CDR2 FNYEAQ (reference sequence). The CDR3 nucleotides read TGTGCTAGCAGCCGACAGGGGCACACCGGGGAGCTGTTTTTT. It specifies CASSRQGHTGELFF.

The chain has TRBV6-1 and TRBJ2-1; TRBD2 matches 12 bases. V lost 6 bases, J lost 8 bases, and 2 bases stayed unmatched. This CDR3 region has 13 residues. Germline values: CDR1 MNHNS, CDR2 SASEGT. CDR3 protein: CASRGLAGYEQFF. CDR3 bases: TGTGCCAGCAGAGGACTAGCGGGATATGAGCAGTTCTTC.